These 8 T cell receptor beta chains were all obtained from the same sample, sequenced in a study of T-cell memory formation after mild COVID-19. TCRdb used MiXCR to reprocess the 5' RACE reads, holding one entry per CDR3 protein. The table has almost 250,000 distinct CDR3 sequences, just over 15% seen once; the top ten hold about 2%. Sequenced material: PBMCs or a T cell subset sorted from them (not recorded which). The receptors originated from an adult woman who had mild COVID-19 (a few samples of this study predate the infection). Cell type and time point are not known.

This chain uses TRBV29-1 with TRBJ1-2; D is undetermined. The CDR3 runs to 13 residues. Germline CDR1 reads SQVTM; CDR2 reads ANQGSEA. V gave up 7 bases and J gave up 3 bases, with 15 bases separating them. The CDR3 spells CSAELGFHYGYTF. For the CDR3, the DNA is TGCAGCGCCGAGCTGGGTTTTCACTATGGCTACACCTTC. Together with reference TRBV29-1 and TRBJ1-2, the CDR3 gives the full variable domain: SAVISQKPSRDICQRGTSLTIQCQVDSQVTMMFWYRQQPGQSLTLIATANQGSEATYESGFVIDKFPISRPNLTFSTLTVSNMSPEDSSIYLCSAELGFHYGYTFGSGTRLTVV.

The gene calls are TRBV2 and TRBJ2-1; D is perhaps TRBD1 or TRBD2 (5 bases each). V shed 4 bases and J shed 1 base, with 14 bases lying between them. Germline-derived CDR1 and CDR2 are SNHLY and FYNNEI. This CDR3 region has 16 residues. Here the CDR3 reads CASSVRGAGSYNEQFF. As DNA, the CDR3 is TGTGCCAGCAGTGTCCGAGGGGCTGGGTCCTACAATGAGCAGTTCTTC.

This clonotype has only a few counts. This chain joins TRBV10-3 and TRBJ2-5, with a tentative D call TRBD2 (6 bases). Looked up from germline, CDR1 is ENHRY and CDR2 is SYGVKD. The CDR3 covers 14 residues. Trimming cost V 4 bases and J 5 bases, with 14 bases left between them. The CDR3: CAISALGGGETQYF. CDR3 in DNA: TGTGCCATCAGTGCGTTGGGAGGCGGGGAGACCCAGTACTTC.

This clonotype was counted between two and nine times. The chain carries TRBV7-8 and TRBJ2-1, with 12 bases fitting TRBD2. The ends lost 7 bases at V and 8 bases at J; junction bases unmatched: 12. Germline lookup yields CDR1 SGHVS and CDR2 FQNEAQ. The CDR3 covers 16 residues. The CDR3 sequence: CASIQTSGRGRHEQFF. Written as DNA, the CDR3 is TGTGCCAGCATCCAGACTAGCGGGAGAGGGCGACATGAGCAGTTCTTC.

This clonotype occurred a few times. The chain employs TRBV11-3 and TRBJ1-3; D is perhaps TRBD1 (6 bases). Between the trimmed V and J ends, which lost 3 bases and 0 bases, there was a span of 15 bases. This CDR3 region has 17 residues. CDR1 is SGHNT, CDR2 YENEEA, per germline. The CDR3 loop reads CASSFAGTPSSGNTIYF. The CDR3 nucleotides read TGTGCCAGCAGCTTCGCCGGGACACCAAGCTCTGGAAACACCATATATTTT.

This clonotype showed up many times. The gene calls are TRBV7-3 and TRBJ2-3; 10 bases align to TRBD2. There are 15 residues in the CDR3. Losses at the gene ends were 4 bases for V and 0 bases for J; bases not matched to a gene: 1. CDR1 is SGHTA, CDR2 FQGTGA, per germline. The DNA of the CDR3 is TGTGCCAGCAGCTCTAGCGGGGGAAGCACAGATACGCAGTATTTT. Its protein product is CASSSSGGSTDTQYF.

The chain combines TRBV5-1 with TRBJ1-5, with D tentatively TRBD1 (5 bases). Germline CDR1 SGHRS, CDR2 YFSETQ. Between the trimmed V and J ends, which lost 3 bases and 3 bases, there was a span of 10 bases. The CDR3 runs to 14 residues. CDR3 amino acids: CASSYGHPNQPQHF. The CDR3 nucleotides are TGCGCCAGCAGCTACGGACACCCCAATCAGCCCCAGCATTTT.

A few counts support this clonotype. CDR3 region: CASSPTGTGVGEQYF. In DNA form, the CDR3 reads TGTGCCAGCAGCCCTACCGGGACAGGGGTCGGCGAGCAGTACTTC. The V call is TRBV7-9, the J call TRBJ2-7, with 10 bases lining up with TRBD1. This CDR3 spans 15 amino acids. Germline CDR1 SEHNR, CDR2 FQNEAQ (reference sequence). Unmatched junction bases numbered 10, after V lost 5 bases and J lost 6 bases.